Presented here are 4 T cell receptor beta chains from one specimen sequenced in a study of cytomegalovirus exposure and HLA in healthy donors. PCR amplification relied on 60 Vbeta primers (plus 13 Jbeta primers). Sequenced by immunoSEQ multiplex PCR; TCRdb stores in-frame clones only, minus some. The top ten clones hold about 2.9% of a sample with 150,000 to 200,000 clones, around four fifths of them seen once. The sample was PBMCs. The source is a female donor in good health and CMV-seronegative.

The chain employs TRBV7-2 and TRBJ2-5, with 10 bases that match TRBD2. CDR3 length equals 16 residues. After removal of 5 bases from V and 4 bases from J, the junction contained 10 bases not matched to a gene. Germline V gives CDR1 SGHTA, CDR2 FQGNSA. The CDR3 DNA sequence: TGTGCCAGCAGCCCGATACTGGCTAGCGGGGGAGAGACCCAGTACTTC. Protein product: CASSPILASGGETQYF.

The V call is TRBV5-4, the J call TRBJ1-3; possibly TRBD1 for D (5 bases). The CDR3 consists of 14 residues. Germline values: CDR1 SGHNT, CDR2 YYREEE (reference sequence). V lost 4 bases and J 0 bases, leaving 8 bases between the germline ends. The CDR3 bases are TGTGCCAGCAGCCCGGGGGGCTCTGGAAACACCATATATTTT. Translated, it gives CASSPGGSGNTIYF. Looking up the rest from reference TRBV5-4 and TRBJ1-3 gives the full variable domain: ETGVTQSPTHLIKTRGQQVTLRCSSQSGHNTVSWYQQALGQGPQFIFQYYREEENGRGNFPPRFSGLQFPNYSSELNVNALELDDSALYLCASSPGGSGNTIYFGEGSWLTVV.

The chain links TRBV6-5 to TRBJ2-5, with D tentatively TRBD1 (6 bases). Near its end, the DNA agrees better with TRBJ2-7, so the J call may be wrong. CDR3 size: 14 residues. In germline, CDR1 is MNHEY, CDR2 SVGAGI. This CDR3 reads CASSTRQGSYEQYF. Written as DNA, the CDR3 is TGTGCCAGCAGTACGAGGCAGGGGAGCTACGAGCAGTACTTC.

The rearrangement links TRBV5-4 to TRBJ2-3, with D possibly TRBD2 on 7 matching bases. The V gene's germline CDR1 is SGHNT and CDR2 YYREEE (reference sequence). V was clipped by 1 base and J by 4 bases, with 13 bases between them. This CDR3 is 15 amino acids long. The CDR3 sequence is CASSLIRGASDTQYF. As DNA, the CDR3 is TGTGCCAGCAGCTTGATCCGGGGGGCCTCAGATACGCAGTATTTT.